The 26 T cell receptor beta chains in this list originate from one sample, sequenced in a study of blood T cell repertoires in COVID-19. Clones were sequenced by immunoSEQ multiplex PCR, and TCRdb holds only the in-frame ones, with some missing. Counted here are a few hundred thousand clones, around 83% occurring once; the ten biggest clones make up 5% to 5.5%. Sequencing used PBMCs or T cells enriched from blood (not recorded which). The receptors derive from a woman between 45 and 60 years old who had recovered from COVID-19.

This clone has a handful of counts. This chain uses TRBV19 with TRBJ1-2; 8 nucleotides agree with TRBD1. J lost 1 base, V lost 7 bases, and 11 bases had no gene match. Per the germline V gene, CDR1 is LNHDA and CDR2 is SQIVND (reference sequence). The CDR3 runs 16 residues. CDR3 nucleotide sequence: TGTGCCAGTAACCCAGGACAGGGTGGGATTAACTATGGCTACACCTTC. It yields the protein CASNPGQGGINYGYTF.

V and J are TRBV19 and TRBJ2-3, with unresolved D. The CDR3 spans 13 residues. CDR1 and CDR2 (germline): LNHDA, SQIVND (reference sequence). Trimming stripped 3 bases from V and 9 bases from J, with 13 bases between. CDR3 in DNA: TGTGCCAGTAGTATCGGAGAGACTGGGACGCAGTATTTT. Protein: CASSIGETGTQYF.

The chain recombines TRBV25-1 with TRBJ1-1; D is ambiguous. V lost 1 base to trimming and J lost 4 bases, with 7 bases between them. Germline values: CDR1 MGHDK, CDR2 SYGVNS. The CDR3 runs to 13 residues. CDR3 DNA: TGTGCCAGCAGTGAATTAATAGCCACTGAAGCTTTCTTT. Translation gives CASSELIATEAFF.

Details on this clone: An end of the junction differs from the germline gene, which may be a read error. The chain uses TRBV5-6 and TRBJ2-7, with TRBD2 identical over 8 bases. The CDR3 is 15 residues long. Per the germline V gene, CDR1 is SGHDT and CDR2 is YYEEEE. The CDR3 region has the DNA TGTGCCAGCAGCTTGGGCGAGCGGGGGTTCTACGGGCAGTACTTC. Protein product: CASSLGERGFYGQYF.

The chain recombines TRBV7-3 with TRBJ2-1, with a weak D call TRBD2 (6 bases). The V end lost 1 base, the J end lost 3 bases, and 10 bases lay between the germline ends. Germline loops: CDR1 SGHTA, CDR2 FQGTGA. The CDR3 length is 15 residues. CDR3 sequence: CASSLIGGIYNEQFF. The CDR3 bases are TGTGCCAGCAGCTTAATAGGAGGGATCTACAATGAGCAGTTCTTC.

This chain connects TRBV6-2 or TRBV6-3 to TRBJ2-3, with D uncertain. Trimming left V 2 bases short and J 1 base short, with 7 bases between. CDR3 length: 14 amino acids. Germline assignment: CDR1 MNHEY and CDR2 SVGEGT. CDR3 sequence reads: CASSYARGTDTQYF. CDR3 bases: TGTGCCAGCAGTTACGCCCGCGGCACAGATACGCAGTATTTT.

This clone was seen more than once but under ten times. V gene TRBV7-8 combines with J gene TRBJ2-1, with 10 nucleotides matching TRBD2. The J segment lost 4 bases and the V segment lost 4 bases, leaving 7 bases of the junction unmatched. The CDR3 contains 16 residues. CDR1 and CDR2 from the germline V gene are SGHVS and FQNEAQ. CDR3 sequence: CASSSVAGGRYNEQFF. The CDR3 DNA sequence: TGTGCCAGCAGCTCGGTAGCGGGGGGCAGATACAATGAGCAGTTCTTC.

The gene calls are TRBV29-1 and TRBJ1-2; TRBD1 matches 8 bases. The CDR3 is 14 amino acids. From germline, CDR1 is SQVTM and CDR2 ANQGSEA. Trimming took 0 bases from V and 7 from J; bases not matched to a gene: 7. CDR3 sequence (DNA): TGCAGCGTTGAAGAAGGGGACAGGTCGCTTGGCTACACCTTC. Amino acids: CSVEEGDRSLGYTF. Variable domain in full (rest from reference TRBV29-1 and TRBJ1-2): SAVISQKPSRDICQRGTSLTIQCQVDSQVTMMFWYRQQPGQSLTLIATANQGSEATYESGFVIDKFPISRPNLTFSTLTVSNMSPEDSSIYLCSVEEGDRSLGYTFGSGTRLTVV.

The table lists this clone with a count of one. The rearrangement links TRBV11-3 to TRBJ2-5; D is perhaps TRBD2 (7 bases). V was trimmed by 4 bases and J by 5 bases, leaving 20 bases between them. Germline V gene data show CDR1 as SGHNT and CDR2 as YENEEA. This CDR3 has 16 amino acids. The DNA of the CDR3 is TGTGCCAGCAGCTCCCGAGGGGGGGGGCCCGGGGAGACCCAGTACTTC. It yields the protein CASSSRGGGPGETQYF.

The chain couples TRBV28 to TRBJ1-2; D possibly corresponds to TRBD1 (5 bases). The germline V gene encodes CDR1 MDHEN and CDR2 SYDVKM. CDR3 length: 13 residues. The V and J ends lost 1 base and 7 bases respectively, with 10 bases between them. The CDR3 DNA follows: TGTGCCAGCAGTTTATTGTCAGGGCTTGGCTACACCTTC. Its translation is CASSLLSGLGYTF.

A single count supports this clone. V and J are TRBV9 and TRBJ1-2, with D uncertain. CDR1 and CDR2 from the germline V gene are SGDLS and YYNGEE. CDR3 length equals 14 residues. The V and J ends lost 4 bases and 3 bases respectively, with 13 bases between them. CDR3 region: CASSYRGRDYGYTF. The CDR3 DNA is TGTGCCAGCAGCTATCGGGGTAGAGACTATGGCTACACCTTC.

The gene calls are TRBV19 and TRBJ1-5; D gene ambiguous. This CDR3 has 12 residues. V lost 8 bases, J lost 6 bases, and 11 bases lay in between. Germline CDR1 and CDR2: LNHDA and SQIVND (reference sequence). The CDR3: CASGRPVQPQHF. In DNA, the CDR3 is TGTGCCAGTGGGAGGCCAGTTCAGCCCCAGCATTTT. The complete variable domain, with remaining parts taken from reference TRBV19 and TRBJ1-5, reads DGGITQSPKYLFRKEGQNVTLSCEQNLNHDAMYWYRQDPGQGLRLIYYSQIVNDFQKGDIAEGYSVSREKKESFPLTVTSAQKNPTAFYLCASGRPVQPQHFGDGTRLSIL.

The chain employs TRBV18 and TRBJ1-4, with D uncertain. Trimming removed 3 bases at V and 7 bases at J, with 9 bases between. The CDR3 sequence is 13 residues long. Looked up from germline, CDR1 is KGHSH and CDR2 is LQKENI. CDR3 coding DNA: TGTGCCAGCTCACCCCCCGCCGGTGAAAAACTGTTTTTT. Translation: CASSPPAGEKLFF.

V usage is TRBV5-1 and J usage is TRBJ1-2; possible D gene TRBD1, 5 bases. Trimming shortened V by 1 base and J by 5 bases, and 15 bases separated the two germline ends. This CDR3 has 15 amino acids. Germline V gives CDR1 SGHRS, CDR2 YFSETQ. CDR3: CASSLKRQRFYGYTF. The DNA of the CDR3 is TGCGCCAGCAGCTTGAAGAGACAGCGCTTTTATGGCTACACCTTC.

The chain uses TRBV7-9 and TRBJ1-4, with D possibly being TRBD1 (5 bases). The ends were cut back, 4 bases at V and 12 bases at J, with 18 bases in the middle. The CDR3 is 14 residues long. Germline V gene data show CDR1 as SEHNR and CDR2 as FQNEAQ (reference sequence). CDR3 protein: CASSSTRSGEQLFF. The CDR3 coding sequence is TGTGCCAGCAGCTCCACCCGGTCGGGGGAGCAACTGTTTTTT.

The chain joins TRBV10-3 to TRBJ2-2, with TRBD1 as a possible D gene (6 bases). This CDR3 region has 14 residues. Germline V gene data show CDR1 as ENHRY and CDR2 as SYGVKD. With 5 bases removed from V and 3 bases from J, the gap between germline ends came to 10 bases. CDR3: CAISNSGDTGELFF. The DNA for the CDR3 is TGTGCCATCAGTAACTCAGGGGACACCGGGGAGCTGTTTTTT.

The chain has TRBV6-5 and TRBJ1-3, with 10 bases identical to TRBD1. V lost 11 bases and J lost 3; bases outside the gene matches: 4. In germline, CDR1 is MNHEY, CDR2 SVGAGI. This CDR3 region has 13 residues. DNA for the CDR3: TGTGCCGGCGGGACAGGGGATGGAAACACCATATATTTT. It is translated as CAGGTGDGNTIYF.

The DNA of the CDR3 is TGTGCCAGCAGCGACGTCCTAGCAGATACGCAGTATTTT. Protein sequence: CASSDVLADTQYF. The chain recombines TRBV3-1 (or the pseudogene TRBV3-2) with TRBJ2-3, with no clear D. The V end was cut by 5 bases, the J end by 4 bases, with 10 bases between. Germline CDR1 LGHDT, CDR2 YNNKEL (reference sequence). The CDR3 length is 13 residues.

The chain has TRBV12-5 and TRBJ1-1; 9 bases agree with TRBD1. CDR1 is LGHNT, CDR2 FRNRAP, per germline. CDR3 length equals 14 residues. V shed 7 bases and J 1 base; nucleotides not matched to a gene: 4. This chain's CDR3 is CASATTGGNTEAFF. CDR3 DNA sequence: TGTGCTAGTGCCACGACAGGGGGGAACACTGAAGCTTTCTTT.

This clone was detected only once. V and J are TRBV7-2 and TRBJ2-5, with 9 bases aligning to TRBD2. The CDR3 extends over 16 amino acids. Germline V gives CDR1 SGHTA, CDR2 FQGNSA. V shed 4 bases and J 4 bases; nucleotides not matched to a gene: 10. The DNA of the CDR3 is TGTGCCAGCAGCTGGCGGGGAGGAGCGGGAGGAGAGACCCAGTACTTC. Translation gives CASSWRGGAGGETQYF.

This clone has more than one count but fewer than ten. The chain couples TRBV6-5 to TRBJ1-2; D ambiguous. V was trimmed by 10 bases and J by 2 bases, leaving 17 bases between them. The CDR3 has 14 residues. Germline values: CDR1 MNHEY, CDR2 SVGAGI. The DNA of the CDR3 is TGTGCCACTAAATTACCGGCGGGGAACTATGGCTACACCTTC. Protein: CATKLPAGNYGYTF.

This clone was recorded a few times. This chain joins TRBV7-2 and TRBJ2-5; 10 nucleotides match TRBD1. This CDR3 comprises 14 residues. Germline V gene data show CDR1 as SGHTA and CDR2 as FQGNSA. V was pared by 5 bases and J by 4 bases, with 4 bases of the junction left unmatched. The CDR3 DNA sequence: TGTGCCAGCAGCCTAAGGACAGGGGGAGAGACCCAGTACTTC. This gives the protein CASSLRTGGETQYF.

This chain joins TRBV30 and TRBJ1-2; D gene ambiguous. This CDR3 is built from 14 residues. V was trimmed by 0 bases and J by 8 bases, leaving 16 bases between them. Germline assignment: CDR1 GTSNPN and CDR2 SVGIG (reference sequence). DNA for the CDR3: TGTGCCTGGAGTGTACTAGGGCGAGGGTCCGGCTACACCTTC. Protein sequence: CAWSVLGRGSGYTF.

In nucleotides, the CDR3 is TGTGCCAGCAGCTTAACCGGGACAGGGGTAGGCGATAACACCTTC. Amino acids: CASSLTGTGVGDNTF. The chain employs TRBV11-2 and TRBJ1-2, with 10 bases fitting TRBD1. The CDR3 is made up of 15 amino acids. J lost 12 bases, V lost 2 bases, and 12 bases had no gene match. The germline V gene encodes CDR1 SGHAT and CDR2 FQNNGV. Drawing the rest from reference TRBV11-2 and TRBJ1-2, the complete variable domain is EAGVAQSPRYKIIEKRQSVAFWCNPISGHATLYWYQQILGQGPKLLIQFQNNGVVDDSQLPKDRFSAERLKGVDSTLKIQPAKLEDSAVYLCASSLTGTGVGDNTFGSGTRLTVV.

The chain uses TRBV2 and TRBJ1-2, with TRBD1 matching over 7 bases. Trimming removed 6 bases from V and 6 bases from J; junction bases left unmatched: 7. This CDR3 has 13 amino acids. CDR1 and CDR2 (germline): SNHLY, FYNNEI. The CDR3, as DNA: TGTGCCAGCAGGAACAGGGGAACAAATGGCTACACCTTC. Residues: CASRNRGTNGYTF.

The chain employs TRBV25-1 and TRBJ1-1, with 11 bases aligning to TRBD1. J was trimmed by 3 bases and V by 3 bases; bases with no gene match: 9. Germline V lookup: CDR1 MGHDK, CDR2 SYGVNS. CDR3 size: 17 residues. CDR3 nucleotide sequence: TGTGCCAGCAGTGACCCCGGGACAGGGGGTAGTTACACTGAAGCTTTCTTT. Its translation: CASSDPGTGGSYTEAFF.